What follows describes a single TCR beta chain. This clonotype is judged medium-sized (0.01 to 0.1%). There is no known antigen for this receptor. No base-level quality is on record; no much larger clone is a single base apart. Total RNA was extracted from the cultured T cells using TRIzol reagent. TCRbeta libraries were amplified from RNA by 5' rapid amplification of cDNA ends (5'RACE). Before sequencing, library concentration and integrity were assessed using Qubit, an Agilent instrument, and quantitative PCR. Sequencing of qualified libraries was performed on Illumina HiSeq or MiSeq by a commercial service provider. From the authors' description of their analysis: MiXCR version 1.8.2 was used to identify TCR sequences in each sample. For a clone to count as qualified, its CDR3 had to be longer than four amino acids, its nucleotide length had to be in-frame, and the clone could not contain a stop codon. A read containing the complete CDR3 structure was defined as an effective read. Expanded clones were validated by RT-PCR with 24 Vbeta primers, GeneScan spectratyping, and Sanger sequencing. Through fastp at Q25 and MiXCR, TCRdb rebuilt clones from the public reads, retaining in-frame beta chains. Records with the same CDR3 protein are collapsed into one entry carrying the most frequent genes and DNA. These V and J calls rely on TCRdb rather than the paper's analysis. The sample table records about 11,000 distinct CDR3 sequences; 40% to 45% of these occur just once. 27% of the sample lies in the top ten.

CD3+ T cells were first rested overnight at approximately 2.7 million cells/mL in RPMI 1640 without fetal bovine serum. CD3+ T cells were isolated from PBMCs with MACS immunomagnetic beads following the manufacturer's instructions. The germline V gene (reference sequence) sets CDR1 to LNHNV and CDR2 to YYDKDF. The cysteine opens and the phenylalanine closes a CDR3 of 14 amino acids. Solely the CDR3 DNA is kept, with 42 bases framed from the first base. Trimming accounts for 7 bases at V and 3 bases at J, while the number of junction bases matched to no gene is 3. The record originates from a study of T cell repertoires and leukemia-associated antigens (dated by TCRdb to between 2019 and 2020). Regarding the research as a whole: About 5.1 to 7 million read pairs and roughly 3 to 5.0 million effective reads were obtained per sample, with some 16 million effective reads obtained overall. The study aimed to identify which antigen a TCR Vbeta21 clone previously found in CML patients recognizes, using in vitro peptide stimulation of healthy T cells. Here is what the overall study found, with its caveats: Direct testing of the expanded clones' antigen specificity and function was not done, and further investigation was required. Across the four groups, there were no significant differences in the numbers of Vbeta genes (approximately 60), Jbeta genes (about 13), VDJ rearrangements, or unique CDR3s.

The receptor comes from a female donor in good health. The chain is made from TRBV15 and TRBJ2-1, with TRBD2 identical over 10 junction bases. Sample: CD3+ T cells sorted from blood and cultured. The DNA reads as follows: TGTGCCACCAAAAGGACTAGCGGCTACAATGAGCAGTTCTTC. Translated, this is CATKRTSGYNEQFF.